The rows below give T cell receptor beta chains drawn from one sample of a study of T cell changes during pregnancy in multiple sclerosis. The data were produced by immunoSEQ multiplex PCR, yet TCRdb's version contains in-frame clones alone and is incomplete. The table lists about 40,000 clones, 90% to 95% of them singletons. This specimen consisted of peripheral blood, obtained in the third trimester of pregnancy. The receptor set was obtained from a female donor with multiple sclerosis, enrolled in a pregnancy study. CDR3s include the opening cysteine and the closing phenylalanine or tryptophan. Clone size appears in some rows only: once, few, many, or a class for an expanded clone.

>TRBV6-6|-
CASNADSSYNEQFF
>TRBV4-3|-
CASSQLGRDGYTF
>TRBV19|-
CASSIIGKTGGTGELFF
>TRBV27|-
CASSVTGMNTEAFF
>TRBV6-5|-
CASSYGQGPTTYEQYF
>TRBV27|-
CASRGQAYEQYF
>TRBV6-1|-
CASTHAGQGTDTQYF
>TRBV6-4|-
CASSDSASTEQFF
>TRBV7-8|-
CASSFQRLAHEQFF
>TRBV19|once
CASSMTLESFPLHF
>TRBV19|-
CASSIAWTEQDQPQHF
>TRBV4-1|-
CASSQDSPSGSTDTQYF
>TRBV29-1|once
CSGRQGGGTEAFF
>TRBV21-1|-
CASTPGEGLREKTQYF
>TRBV28|-
CASSLFAGSQETQYF
>TRBV4-3|-
CASSRLHGAPYEQYF
>TRBV6-6|-
CASSYKSSGSETQYF
>TRBV6-5|-
CASSYGGVGYGYTF
>TRBV7-2|-
CASSLASGVTEAFF
>TRBV9|-
CASGSGGDNEQFF
>TRBV2|-
CASRTGGYTEAFF
>TRBV5-4|-
CASSPGASATTGELFF
>TRBV28|-
CASSYLRGASNQPQHF
>TRBV6-1|-
CASSKGVHYGYTF
>TRBV11-3|-
CASSLGDTGTEAFF
>TRBV7-3|-
CASSLSQYGRAGNEQFF
>TRBV7-9|-
CASSLPRGLALGDTQYF
>TRBV9|-
CASSPSGGPSYEQYF
>TRBV29-1|-
CSGGGTDSGNTIYF
>TRBV19|-
CASSIGGQPRETQYF
>TRBV11-1|-
CASSLDRGNNEQFF
>TRBV7-8|-
CASSLAQLSRDNQPQHF
>TRBV5-1|few
CASSVLSLDSPLHF
>TRBV6-1|-
CASSEGRGGRPYNEQFF
>TRBV30|-
CAWRRTGVSPLHF